This T cell receptor (beta chain) was sequenced in a study of technical replicates of blood from several donors. Clones were read by immunoSEQ multiplex PCR, and TCRdb kept only the in-frame ones, dropping some. The sample lists tens of thousands of clones, more than 95% occurring once. V was clipped by 6 bases and J by 3 bases, with 11 bases between them. The CDR3 is 13 residues long. Per the germline V gene, CDR1 is MNHNS and CDR2 is SASEGT. The sequence was obtained from a human donor in good health. Sequencing input: T cells isolated from PBMCs. This chain links TRBV6-1 with TRBJ1-2; D remains unclear. The CDR3 is CASRTGGDYGYTF. Written as DNA, the CDR3 is TGTGCCAGCAGAACGGGCGGGGACTATGGCTACACCTTC.